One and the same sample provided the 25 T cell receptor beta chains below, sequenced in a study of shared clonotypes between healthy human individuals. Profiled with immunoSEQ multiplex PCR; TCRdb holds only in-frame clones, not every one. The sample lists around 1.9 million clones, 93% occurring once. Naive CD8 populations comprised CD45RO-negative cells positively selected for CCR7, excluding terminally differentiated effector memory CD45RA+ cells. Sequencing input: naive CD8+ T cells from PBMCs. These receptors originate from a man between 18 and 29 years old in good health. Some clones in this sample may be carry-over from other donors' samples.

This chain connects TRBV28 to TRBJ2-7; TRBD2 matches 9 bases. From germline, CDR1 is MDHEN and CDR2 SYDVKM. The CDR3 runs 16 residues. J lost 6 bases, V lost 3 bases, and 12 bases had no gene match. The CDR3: CASSFAFGLAFREQYF. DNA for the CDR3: TGTGCCAGCAGTTTTGCCTTCGGACTAGCGTTTCGCGAGCAGTACTTC.

The DNA for the CDR3 is TGTGCCAGCAGCGGAACTAGCGGGGTCAACGAGCAGTACTTC. This codes for CASSGTSGVNEQYF. The V call is TRBV7-9, the J call TRBJ2-7, with 10 bases aligning to TRBD2. The CDR3 covers 14 residues. V lost 5 bases and J lost 5; bases outside the gene matches: 6. Germline assignment: CDR1 SEHNR and CDR2 FQNEAQ (reference sequence). The full variable domain, in which reference TRBV7-9 and TRBJ2-7 provide the parts outside the CDR3, is DTGVSQNPRHKITKRGQNVTFRCDPISEHNRLYWYRQTLGQGPEFLTYFQNEAQLEKSRLLSDRFSAERPKGSFSTLEIQRTEQGDSAMYLCASSGTSGVNEQYFGPGTRLTVT.

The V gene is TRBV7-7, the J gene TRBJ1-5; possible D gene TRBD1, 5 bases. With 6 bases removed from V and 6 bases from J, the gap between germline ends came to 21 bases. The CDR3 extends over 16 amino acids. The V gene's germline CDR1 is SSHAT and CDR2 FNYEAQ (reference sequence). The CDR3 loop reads CASRQIPFEGRQPQHF. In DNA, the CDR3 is TGTGCCAGCAGACAAATCCCGTTTGAGGGGCGTCAGCCCCAGCATTTT.

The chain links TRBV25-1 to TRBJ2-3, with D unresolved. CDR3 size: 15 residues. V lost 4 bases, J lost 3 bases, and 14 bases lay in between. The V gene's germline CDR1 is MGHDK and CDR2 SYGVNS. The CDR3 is CASSGIRASTDTQYF. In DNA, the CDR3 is TGTGCCAGCAGTGGTATTCGGGCAAGTACAGATACGCAGTATTTT.

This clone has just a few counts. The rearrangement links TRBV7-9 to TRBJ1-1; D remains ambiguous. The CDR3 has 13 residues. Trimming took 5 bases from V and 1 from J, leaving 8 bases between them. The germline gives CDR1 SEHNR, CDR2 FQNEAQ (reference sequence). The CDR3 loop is CASSPETNTEAFF. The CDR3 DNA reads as TGTGCCAGCAGCCCCGAGACGAACACTGAAGCTTTCTTT.

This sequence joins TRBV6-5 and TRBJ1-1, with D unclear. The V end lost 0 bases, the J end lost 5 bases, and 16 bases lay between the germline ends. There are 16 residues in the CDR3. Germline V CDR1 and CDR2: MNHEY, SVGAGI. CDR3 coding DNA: TGTGCCAGCAGTTACTCGAGTTCGGCTATGGGGACTGAAGCTTTCTTT. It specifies CASSYSSSAMGTEAFF.

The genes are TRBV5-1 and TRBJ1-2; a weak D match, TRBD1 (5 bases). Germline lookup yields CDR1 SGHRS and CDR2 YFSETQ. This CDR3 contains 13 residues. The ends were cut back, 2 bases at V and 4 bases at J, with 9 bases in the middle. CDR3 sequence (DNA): TGCGCCAGCAGCTTTACAGGCCTCTATGGCTACACCTTC. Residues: CASSFTGLYGYTF.

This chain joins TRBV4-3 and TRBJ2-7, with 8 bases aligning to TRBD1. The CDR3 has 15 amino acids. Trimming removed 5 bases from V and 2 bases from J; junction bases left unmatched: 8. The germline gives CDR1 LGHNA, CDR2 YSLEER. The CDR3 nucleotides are TGCGCCAGCAGCAGCGACAGGGGCCTTACCTACGAGCAGTACTTC. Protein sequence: CASSSDRGLTYEQYF.

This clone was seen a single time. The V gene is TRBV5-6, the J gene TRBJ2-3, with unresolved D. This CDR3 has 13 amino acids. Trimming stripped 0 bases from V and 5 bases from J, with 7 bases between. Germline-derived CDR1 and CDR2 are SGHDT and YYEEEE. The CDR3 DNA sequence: TGTGCCAGCAGCTTGGGTGTAGGAGATACGCAGTATTTT. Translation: CASSLGVGDTQYF.

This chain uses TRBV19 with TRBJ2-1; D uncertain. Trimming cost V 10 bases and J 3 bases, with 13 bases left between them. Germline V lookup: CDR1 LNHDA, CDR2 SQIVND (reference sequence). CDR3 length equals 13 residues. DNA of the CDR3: TGTGCCACACGTGATGGCAACTACAATGAGCAGTTCTTC. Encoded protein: CATRDGNYNEQFF.

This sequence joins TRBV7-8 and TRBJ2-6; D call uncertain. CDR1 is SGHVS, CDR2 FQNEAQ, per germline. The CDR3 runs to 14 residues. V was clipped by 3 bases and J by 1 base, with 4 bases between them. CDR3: CASSFGSGANVLTF. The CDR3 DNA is TGTGCCAGCAGCTTTGGGTCTGGGGCCAACGTCCTGACTTTC.

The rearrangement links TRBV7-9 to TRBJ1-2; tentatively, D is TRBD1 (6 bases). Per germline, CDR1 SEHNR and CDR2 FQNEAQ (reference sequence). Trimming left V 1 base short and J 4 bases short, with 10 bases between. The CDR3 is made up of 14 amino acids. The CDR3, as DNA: TGTGCCAGCAGCTTAGGTGCAGGGGCCTATGGCTACACCTTC. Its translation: CASSLGAGAYGYTF.

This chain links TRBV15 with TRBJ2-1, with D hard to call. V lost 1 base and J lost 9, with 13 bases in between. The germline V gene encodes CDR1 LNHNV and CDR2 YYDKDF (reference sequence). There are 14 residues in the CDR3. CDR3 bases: TGTGCCACCAGCAGAGCCCCTGACTTCGCTGAGCAGTTCTTC. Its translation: CATSRAPDFAEQFF.

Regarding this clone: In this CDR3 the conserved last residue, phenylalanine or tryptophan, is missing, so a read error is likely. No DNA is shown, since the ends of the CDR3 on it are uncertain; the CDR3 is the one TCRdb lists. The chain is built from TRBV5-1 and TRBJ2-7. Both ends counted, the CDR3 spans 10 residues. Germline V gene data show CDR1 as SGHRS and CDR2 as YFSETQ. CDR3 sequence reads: CASSSAVPEL.

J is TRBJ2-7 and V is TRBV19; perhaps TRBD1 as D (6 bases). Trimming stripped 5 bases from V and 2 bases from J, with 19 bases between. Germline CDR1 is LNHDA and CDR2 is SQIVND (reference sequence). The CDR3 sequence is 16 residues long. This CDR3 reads CASSGAWQGRAYEQYF. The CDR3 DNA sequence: TGTGCCAGTAGTGGAGCATGGCAGGGGCGAGCCTACGAGCAGTACTTC.

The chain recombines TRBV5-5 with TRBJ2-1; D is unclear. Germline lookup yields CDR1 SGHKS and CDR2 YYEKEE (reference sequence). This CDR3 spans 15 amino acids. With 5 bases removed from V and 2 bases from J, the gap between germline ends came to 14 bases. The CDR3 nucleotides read TGTGCCAGCAGTGCGGACGCGCGCCCCTACAATGAGCAGTTCTTC. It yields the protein CASSADARPYNEQFF.

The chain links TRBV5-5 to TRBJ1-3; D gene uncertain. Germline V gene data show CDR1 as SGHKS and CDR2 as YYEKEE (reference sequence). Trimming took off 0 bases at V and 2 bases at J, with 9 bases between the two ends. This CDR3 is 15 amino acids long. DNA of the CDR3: TGTGCCAGCAGCTTGGAGCCCACACCTGGAAACACCATATATTTT. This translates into CASSLEPTPGNTIYF. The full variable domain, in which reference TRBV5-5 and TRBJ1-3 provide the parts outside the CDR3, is DAGVTQSPTHLIKTRGQQVTLRCSPISGHKSVSWYQQVLGQGPQFIFQYYEKEERGRGNFPDRFSARQFPNYSSELNVNALLLGDSALYLCASSLEPTPGNTIYFGEGSWLTVV.

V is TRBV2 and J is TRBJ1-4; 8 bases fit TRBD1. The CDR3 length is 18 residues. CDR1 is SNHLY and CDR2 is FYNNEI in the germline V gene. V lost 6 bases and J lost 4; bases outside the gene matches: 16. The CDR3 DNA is TGTGCCAGCAGAACCTGGGAGGAGAACAGGGGGATTAATGAAAAACTGTTTTTT. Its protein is CASRTWEENRGINEKLFF.

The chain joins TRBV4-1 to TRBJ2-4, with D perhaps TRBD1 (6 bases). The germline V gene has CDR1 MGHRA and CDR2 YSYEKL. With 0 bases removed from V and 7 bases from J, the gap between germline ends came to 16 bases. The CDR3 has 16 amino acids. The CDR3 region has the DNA TGCGCCAGCAGCCAAGAGACAGGAGCAACTGGGAACATTCAGTACTTC. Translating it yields CASSQETGATGNIQYF.

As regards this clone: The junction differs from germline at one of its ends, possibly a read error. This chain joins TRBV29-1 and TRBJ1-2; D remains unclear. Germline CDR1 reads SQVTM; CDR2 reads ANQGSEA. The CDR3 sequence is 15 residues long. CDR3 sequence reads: CSVEVGRSILYGYTF. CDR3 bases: TGCAGCGTGGAAGTAGGACGCAGTATACTCTATGGCTACACCTTC.

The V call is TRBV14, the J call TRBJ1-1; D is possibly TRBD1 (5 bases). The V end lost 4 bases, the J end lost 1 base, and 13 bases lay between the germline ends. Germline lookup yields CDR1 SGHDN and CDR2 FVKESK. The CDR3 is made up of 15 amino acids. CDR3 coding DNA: TGTGCCAGCAGCCGATCGGGACGTTGGAACACTGAAGCTTTCTTT. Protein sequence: CASSRSGRWNTEAFF.

The CDR3 nucleotides read TGTGCCAGTAGTATCGTTAGCGGGACGGACACAGATACGCAGTATTTT. It is translated as CASSIVSGTDTDTQYF. J is TRBJ2-3 and V is TRBV19, with 8 positions matching TRBD2. From germline, CDR1 is LNHDA and CDR2 SQIVND (reference sequence). The ends lost 3 bases at V and 2 bases at J; junction bases unmatched: 7. The CDR3 spans 16 residues. Together with reference TRBV19 and TRBJ2-3, the CDR3 gives the full variable domain: DGGITQSPKYLFRKEGQNVTLSCEQNLNHDAMYWYRQDPGQGLRLIYYSQIVNDFQKGDIAEGYSVSREKKESFPLTVTSAQKNPTAFYLCASSIVSGTDTDTQYFGPGTRLTVL.

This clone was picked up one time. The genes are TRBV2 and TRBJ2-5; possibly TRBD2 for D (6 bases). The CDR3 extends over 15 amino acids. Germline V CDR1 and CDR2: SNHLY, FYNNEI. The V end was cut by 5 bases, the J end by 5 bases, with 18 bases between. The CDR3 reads CASSPRDPGVETQYF. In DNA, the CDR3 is TGTGCCAGCAGTCCGCGGGACCCTGGAGTGGAGACCCAGTACTTC. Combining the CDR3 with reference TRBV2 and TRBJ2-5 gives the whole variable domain EPEVTQTPSHQVTQMGQEVILRCVPISNHLYFYWYRQILGQKVEFLVSFYNNEISEKSEIFDDQFSVERPDGSNFTLKIRSTKLEDSAMYFCASSPRDPGVETQYFGPGTRLLVL.

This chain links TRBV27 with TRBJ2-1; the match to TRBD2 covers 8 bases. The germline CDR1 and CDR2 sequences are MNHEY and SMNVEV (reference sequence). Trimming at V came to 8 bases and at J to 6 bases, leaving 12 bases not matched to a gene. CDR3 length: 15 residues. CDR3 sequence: CASRLLAAPVNEQFF. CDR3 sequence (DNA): TGTGCCAGCCGCTTACTAGCGGCCCCTGTCAATGAGCAGTTCTTC.

The CDR3 DNA is TGCGCCAGCAGCTTGAGGGGTCACACCGGGGAGCTGTTTTTT. Translating gives CASSLRGHTGELFF. The rearrangement uses TRBV5-1 and TRBJ2-2; possibly TRBD1 for D (5 bases). The CDR3 length is 14 residues. V gave up 1 base and J gave up 3 bases, with 7 bases separating them. Germline loops: CDR1 SGHRS, CDR2 YFSETQ. The variable domain in full, with the rest retrieved from reference TRBV5-1 and TRBJ2-2, is KAGVTQTPRYLIKTRGQQVTLSCSPISGHRSVSWYQQTPGQGLQFLFEYFSETQRNKGNFPGRFSGRQFSNSRSEMNVSTLELGDSALYLCASSLRGHTGELFFGEGSRLTVL.